These 22 T cell receptor beta chains originate from one sample sequenced in a study of tumour-infiltrating T cells in Burkitt lymphoma (dated by TCRdb to the early 2020s). Libraries were prepared through the immunoSEQ multiplex PCR assay. Not all clones reach the TCRdb copy of this immuneACCESS table, which keeps in-frame sequences only. Checked studies attribute under half of the gap to unresolved V genes and leave the rest unexplained. For this sample there are some 2,100 clones; about 15% appear just once. The top ten hold approximately 9% of the sample. Specimen: tumor tissue from a relapse. The receptor source for this set is a human donor with relapsed Burkitt lymphoma.

In its sample, this clone was seen a few times. The V and J genes are TRBV5-1 and TRBJ2-7, with TRBD2 identical over 7 bases. Per germline, CDR1 SGHRS and CDR2 YFSETQ. The J segment lost 3 bases and the V segment lost 0 bases, leaving 0 bases of the junction unmatched. CDR3 length equals 13 residues. CDR3 in DNA: TGCGCCAGCAGCTTGGGGGGGGGCTACGAGCAGTACTTC. This codes for CASSLGGGYEQYF.

The chain has TRBV7-2 and TRBJ2-4, with D perhaps being TRBD1 or TRBD2 (5 bases each). The CDR3 covers 18 residues. The V gene's germline CDR1 is SGHTA and CDR2 FQGNSA. Trimming took off 3 bases at V and 2 bases at J, with 20 bases between the two ends. This CDR3 is CASSLVAGTGLTKNIQYF. DNA for the CDR3: TGTGCCAGCAGCTTGGTGGCAGGGACGGGTCTAACCAAAAACATTCAGTACTTC.

This chain connects TRBV5-6 to TRBJ2-1, with 8 bases aligning to TRBD1. Germline trimming cut 4 bases from V and 8 bases from J; bases unmatched to any gene: 11. The length of the CDR3 is 15 residues. The germline gives CDR1 SGHDT, CDR2 YYEEEE. The CDR3 sequence is CASSAGTGTNHEQFF. CDR3 DNA: TGTGCCAGCAGCGCCGGGACAGGAACTAACCATGAGCAGTTCTTC.

The chain is built from TRBV6-1 and TRBJ2-3; D unresolved. The V gene lost 6 bases and the J gene lost 6 bases, with 4 bases spanning the gap. Germline V gene sequence: CDR1 MNHNS, CDR2 SASEGT. The CDR3 is 10 residues long. The CDR3 nucleotides are TGTGCCAGCAGATATGATACGCAGTATTTT. This translates into CASRYDTQYF.

The genes are TRBV27 and TRBJ2-1; D uncertain. CDR3 length equals 16 residues. The V gene lost 0 bases and the J gene lost 7 bases, with 16 bases spanning the gap. The germline V gene encodes CDR1 MNHEY and CDR2 SMNVEV (reference sequence). The CDR3 nucleotides are TGTGCCAGCAGTTTATCAAATTGGAAGGCCTTGAATGAGCAGTTCTTC. It yields the protein CASSLSNWKALNEQFF.

The CDR3 sequence is CASSPPGQEVYIQYF. The CDR3 nucleotides read TGTGCCAGCAGCCCGCCGGGACAGGAGGTATACATTCAGTACTTC. The chain combines TRBV7-8 with TRBJ2-4; 8 positions agree with TRBD1. This CDR3 is built from 15 residues. CDR1 and CDR2 from the germline V gene are SGHVS and FQNEAQ. V was clipped by 5 bases and J by 8 bases; unmatched bases: 11.

The rearrangement links TRBV9 to TRBJ2-2, with D hard to call. This CDR3 spans 14 amino acids. Trimming shortened V by 5 bases and J by 0 bases, and 8 bases separated the two germline ends. Germline V gene lookup returns CDR1 SGDLS and CDR2 YYNGEE. The CDR3 spells CASSGAANTGELFF. The CDR3 DNA follows: TGTGCCAGCAGTGGAGCAGCGAACACCGGGGAGCTGTTTTTT.

The rearrangement uses TRBV21-1 and TRBJ1-5. TRBV21-1 is noted as a pseudogene. The CDR3 is made up of 15 amino acids. CDR3 sequence: CASSKGGGDNQPQHF. For the CDR3, the DNA is TGTGCCAGCAGCAAAGGAGGAGGGGACAATCAGCCCCAGCATTTT.

The rearrangement uses TRBV2 and TRBJ1-1; 8 bases map to TRBD1. CDR1 SNHLY and CDR2 FYNNEI come from the germline V gene. Unmatched junction bases numbered 2, after V lost 6 bases and J lost 2 bases. CDR3 length equals 13 residues. CDR3 residues: CASRDRVNTEAFF. The DNA for the CDR3 is TGTGCCAGCAGGGACAGGGTAAACACTGAAGCTTTCTTT.

V is TRBV7-3 and J is TRBJ2-3, with D tentatively TRBD1 or TRBD2 (5 bases each). Between the trimmed V and J ends, which lost 6 bases and 0 bases, there was a span of 16 bases. Germline CDR1 and CDR2: SGHTA and FQGTGA. The CDR3 contains 16 residues. CDR3 residues: CASSPGAALSTDTQYF. In DNA, the CDR3 is TGTGCCAGCAGTCCCGGGGCGGCCTTAAGCACAGATACGCAGTATTTT.

V gene TRBV4-1 combines with J gene TRBJ2-3; D call uncertain. The length of the CDR3 is 12 residues. Germline V gene lookup returns CDR1 MGHRA and CDR2 YSYEKL. V was trimmed by 7 bases and J by 2 bases, leaving 7 bases between them. For the CDR3, the DNA is TGCGCCAGCATGGGGAACACAGATACGCAGTATTTT. Amino acids: CASMGNTDTQYF.

The chain recombines TRBV27 with TRBJ1-1; TRBD1 might be the D (6 bases). Germline loops: CDR1 MNHEY, CDR2 SMNVEV (reference sequence). V gave up 4 bases and J gave up 3 bases, with 9 bases separating them. CDR3 length equals 13 residues. The CDR3 DNA follows: TGTGCCAGCAGTTGGGGGGCGGACACTGAAGCTTTCTTT. Translating gives CASSWGADTEAFF.

This chain connects TRBV11-1 to TRBJ2-5; possibly TRBD2 for D (6 bases). V lost 4 bases to trimming and J lost 1 base, with 16 bases between them. The V gene's germline CDR1 is SGHAT and CDR2 FQDESV (reference sequence). The CDR3 is 16 residues long. CDR3 in amino acids: CASSSRLRDFQETQYF. CDR3 sequence (DNA): TGTGCCAGCAGCTCCAGACTCCGGGACTTCCAAGAGACCCAGTACTTC.

This clone was found a few times. A read error is possible here, since a much larger clone lies one base away. Other nucleotide sequences from this sample produce the same CDR3. The chain links TRBV4-2 to TRBJ2-1, with D possibly being TRBD2 (5 bases). This CDR3 has 12 residues. V dropped 3 bases and J dropped 9 bases, with 9 bases sitting between them. Per the germline V gene, CDR1 is LGHNA and CDR2 is YNFKEQ. CDR3 sequence: CASSHTGIEQFF. CDR3 DNA sequence: TGTGCCAGCAGCCATACCGGGATTGAGCAGTTCTTC.

Comment on this clone: Sequence at one end of the junction differs from germline and may be a read error. The genes are TRBV7-7 and TRBJ1-1, with 7 bases matching TRBD1. Looked up from germline, CDR1 is SSHAT and CDR2 is FNYEAQ (reference sequence). This CDR3 has 16 residues. The CDR3 DNA follows: TGTGCTAGCAGCTCAATACAGGGGCTGGGGAACACTGAAGCTTTCTTT. It is translated as CASSSIQGLGNTEAFF.

This clone was seen a few times. The gene calls are TRBV4-2 and TRBJ2-7, with 8 nucleotides matching TRBD2. J gave up 5 bases and V 3 bases, and 15 bases lay outside the gene matches. CDR1 LGHNA and CDR2 YNFKEQ come from the germline V gene. The CDR3 totals 17 residues. CDR3 coding DNA: TGTGCCAGCAGCCAGGCAGAACTAGCGGAACCTCCGGACGAGCAGTACTTC. It specifies CASSQAELAEPPDEQYF.

This clone was seen more than once but under ten times. The genes are TRBV7-9 and TRBJ1-4; D ambiguous. V was trimmed by 5 bases and J by 8 bases, leaving 12 bases between them. The CDR3 totals 13 residues. The V gene's germline CDR1 is SEHNR and CDR2 FQNEAQ (reference sequence). CDR3 sequence reads: CASSRGSQEKLFF. The CDR3 coding sequence is TGTGCCAGCAGCCGGGGTTCCCAAGAAAAACTGTTTTTT.

In its sample, this clone was seen a few times. The chain uses TRBV30 and TRBJ1-2; TRBD1 aligns across 7 bases. The ends lost 3 bases at V and 8 bases at J; junction bases unmatched: 15. The CDR3 runs to 15 residues. CDR1 is GTSNPN and CDR2 is SVGIG in the germline V gene (reference sequence). The CDR3 nucleotides read TGTGCCTGGAGGACAATTAAGACAGGGAGTCGCGGCTACACCTTC. Amino acid sequence: CAWRTIKTGSRGYTF.

This clone was recorded a few times. The gene calls are TRBV18 and TRBJ2-3; 10 bases align to TRBD1. The CDR3 loop spans 17 amino acids. Germline V gene data show CDR1 as KGHSH and CDR2 as LQKENI. V shed 3 bases and J 3 bases; nucleotides not matched to a gene: 9. CDR3 coding DNA: TGTGCCAGCTCACCCGCCGGGACAGGGGAGGGTACAGATACGCAGTATTTT. This gives the protein CASSPAGTGEGTDTQYF.

The chain is built from TRBV7-9 and TRBJ2-2; 12 nucleotides align to TRBD1. The CDR3 spans 16 residues. V was pared by 7 bases and J by 4 bases, with 7 bases of the junction left unmatched. In germline, CDR1 is SEHNR, CDR2 FQNEAQ (reference sequence). CDR3 residues: CASTPGTGGVTGELFF. The CDR3 coding sequence is TGTGCCAGCACCCCCGGGACAGGGGGCGTCACCGGGGAGCTGTTTTTT. The variable domain in full, with the rest retrieved from reference TRBV7-9 and TRBJ2-2, is DTGVSQNPRHKITKRGQNVTFRCDPISEHNRLYWYRQTLGQGPEFLTYFQNEAQLEKSRLLSDRFSAERPKGSFSTLEIQRTEQGDSAMYLCASTPGTGGVTGELFFGEGSRLTVL.

This clone was picked up one time. The junction does not match germline at one end; this may be a read error. This rearrangement joins TRBV7-7 to TRBJ2-5; 8 bases agree with TRBD1. CDR3 length equals 13 residues. Germline V gene data show CDR1 as SSHAT and CDR2 as FNYEAQ (reference sequence). The CDR3 region has the DNA TGTGCTAGCAGCCCAGGGGGCGTAGAGACCCAGTACTTC. This encodes CASSPGGVETQYF.

The genes are TRBV9 and TRBJ1-2; D call uncertain. Trimming took 3 bases from V and 7 from J, leaving 16 bases between them. The CDR3 has 14 residues. CDR1 and CDR2 (germline): SGDLS, YYNGEE. This chain's CDR3 is CASSALRPLGGYTF. CDR3 nucleotides: TGTGCCAGCAGCGCGCTTCGCCCCCTCGGTGGCTACACCTTC.